This T cell receptor beta chain was documented in a study of cytomegalovirus exposure and HLA in healthy donors. Study conclusions and caveats: Reports showed the classifier diagnosing cytomegalovirus status with high specificity and sensitivity. HLA-A and HLA-B allele assignments for most subjects were reportedly predicted accurately using TCR beta sequences.

The PCR contained 60 Vbeta and 13 Jbeta primers. The protocol was immunoSEQ multiplex PCR, while the TCRdb copy is restricted to in-frame clones and leaves out a portion. This sample has 95,000 to 150,000 clones, with around three fifths found just once. Per germline, CDR1 MGHDK and CDR2 SYGVNS. The CDR3 is 12 amino acids. Trimming removed 1 base from V and 13 bases from J; junction bases left unmatched: 4. Concerning this clone itself: Its matching antigen is unknown.

The source is a woman in her forties in good health and CMV-seropositive. The rearrangement links TRBV25-1 to TRBJ1-2; TRBD1 matches 9 bases. The specimen sequenced was PBMCs. For the CDR3, the DNA is TGTGCCAGCAGTGAATGGACAGGGGCGCGCACCTTC. Translation: CASSEWTGARTF.